Sequencing of this TCR beta chain was carried out in a study of T cells in narcolepsy. Sequencing was performed with immunoSEQ multiplex PCR; in TCRdb, only in-frame clones are kept and a portion is missing. Here the sample spans 25,000 to 35,000 clones, 60% to 85% being singletons. The CDR3 is made up of 13 amino acids. Per germline, CDR1 SGHDN and CDR2 FVKESK. V dropped 1 base and J dropped 13 bases, with 16 bases sitting between them. Material: memory (CD45RA-) CD4+ T cells from blood. This chain uses TRBV14 with TRBJ2-5; a possible D gene is TRBD2 (5 bases). This receptor was obtained from a human donor in good health. CDR3 nucleotide sequence: TGTGCCAGCAGCCAAGTACAAGGAGGACGGTTGTACTTC. Translated, it gives CASSQVQGGRLYF.